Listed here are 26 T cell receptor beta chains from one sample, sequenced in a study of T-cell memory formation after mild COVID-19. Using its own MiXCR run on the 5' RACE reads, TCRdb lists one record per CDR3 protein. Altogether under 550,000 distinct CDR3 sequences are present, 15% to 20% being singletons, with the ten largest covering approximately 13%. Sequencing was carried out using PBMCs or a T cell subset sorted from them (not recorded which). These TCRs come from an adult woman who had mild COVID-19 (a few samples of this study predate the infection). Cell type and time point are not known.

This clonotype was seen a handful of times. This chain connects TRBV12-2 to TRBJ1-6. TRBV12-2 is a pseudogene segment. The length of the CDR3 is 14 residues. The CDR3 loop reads CASRLVLLSSPLHF. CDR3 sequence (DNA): TGTGCAAGTCGCTTAGTACTTCTGAGTTCACCCCTCCACTTT.

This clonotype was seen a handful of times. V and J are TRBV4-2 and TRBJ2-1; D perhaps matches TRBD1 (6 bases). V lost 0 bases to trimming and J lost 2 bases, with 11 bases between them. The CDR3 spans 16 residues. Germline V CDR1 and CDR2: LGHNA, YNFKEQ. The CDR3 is CASSQDVQGTYNEQFF. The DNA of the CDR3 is TGTGCCAGCAGCCAAGATGTACAGGGTACCTACAATGAGCAGTTCTTC.

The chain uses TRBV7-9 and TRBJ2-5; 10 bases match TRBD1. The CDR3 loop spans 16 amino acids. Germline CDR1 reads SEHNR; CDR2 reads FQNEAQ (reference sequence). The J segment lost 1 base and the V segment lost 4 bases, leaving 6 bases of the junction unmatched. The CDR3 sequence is CASSSWTGGIQETQYF. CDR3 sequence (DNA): TGTGCCAGCAGCTCCTGGACAGGGGGGATCCAAGAGACCCAGTACTTC.

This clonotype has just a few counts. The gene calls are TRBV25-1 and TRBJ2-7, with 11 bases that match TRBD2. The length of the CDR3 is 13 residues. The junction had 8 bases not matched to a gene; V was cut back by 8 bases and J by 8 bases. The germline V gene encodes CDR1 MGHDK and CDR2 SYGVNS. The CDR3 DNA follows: TGTGCCAGCCTGACTAGCGGGGCTGACAAGCAGTACTTC. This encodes CASLTSGADKQYF.

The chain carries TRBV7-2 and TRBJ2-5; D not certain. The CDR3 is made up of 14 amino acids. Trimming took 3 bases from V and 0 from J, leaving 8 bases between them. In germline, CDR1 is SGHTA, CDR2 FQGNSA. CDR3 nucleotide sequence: TGTGCCAGCAGCTTCTACTCAAACCAAGAGACCCAGTACTTC. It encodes CASSFYSNQETQYF.

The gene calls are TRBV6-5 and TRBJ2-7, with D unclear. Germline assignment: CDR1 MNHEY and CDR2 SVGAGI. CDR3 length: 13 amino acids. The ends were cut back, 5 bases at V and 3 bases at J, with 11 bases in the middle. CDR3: CASSPIVGYEQYF. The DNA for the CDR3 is TGTGCCAGCAGTCCCATTGTCGGCTACGAGCAGTACTTC.

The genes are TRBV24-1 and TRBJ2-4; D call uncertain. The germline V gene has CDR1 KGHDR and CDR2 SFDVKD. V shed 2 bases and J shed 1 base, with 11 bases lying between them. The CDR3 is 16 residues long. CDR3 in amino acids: CATSDWVLGAKNIQYF. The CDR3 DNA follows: TGTGCCACCAGTGATTGGGTTTTGGGTGCCAAAAACATTCAGTACTTC.

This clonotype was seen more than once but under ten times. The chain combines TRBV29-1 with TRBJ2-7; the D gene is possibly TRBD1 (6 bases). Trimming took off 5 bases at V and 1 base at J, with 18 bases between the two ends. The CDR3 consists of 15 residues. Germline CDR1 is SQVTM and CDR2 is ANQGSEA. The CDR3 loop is CSVRDTGWSSYEQYF. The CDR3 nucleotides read TGCAGCGTTAGGGACACCGGATGGTCTTCCTACGAGCAGTACTTC.

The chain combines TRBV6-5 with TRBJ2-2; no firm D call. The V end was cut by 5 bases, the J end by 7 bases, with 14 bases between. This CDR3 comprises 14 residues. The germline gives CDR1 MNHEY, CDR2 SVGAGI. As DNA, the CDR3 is TGTGCCAGCAGTACCCAGTTACGAGGCGGGGAGCTGTTTTTT. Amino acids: CASSTQLRGGELFF.

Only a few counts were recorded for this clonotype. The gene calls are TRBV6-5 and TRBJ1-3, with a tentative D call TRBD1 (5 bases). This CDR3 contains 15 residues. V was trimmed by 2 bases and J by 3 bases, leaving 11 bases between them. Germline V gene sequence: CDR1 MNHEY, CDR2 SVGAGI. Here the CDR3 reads CASSYQAGIGNTIYF. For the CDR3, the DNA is TGTGCCAGCAGTTACCAGGCAGGGATTGGAAACACCATATATTTT.

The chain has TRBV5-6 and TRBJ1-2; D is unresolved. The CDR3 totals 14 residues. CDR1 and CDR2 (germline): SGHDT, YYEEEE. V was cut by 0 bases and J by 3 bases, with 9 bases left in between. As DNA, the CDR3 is TGTGCCAGCAGCTTGGGAGACACCTACTATGGCTACACCTTC. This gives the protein CASSLGDTYYGYTF. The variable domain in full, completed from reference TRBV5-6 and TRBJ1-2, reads DAGVTQSPTHLIKTRGQQVTLRCSPKSGHDTVSWYQQALGQGPQFIFQYYEEEERQRGNFPDRFSGHQFPNYSSELNVNALLLGDSALYLCASSLGDTYYGYTFGSGTRLTVV.

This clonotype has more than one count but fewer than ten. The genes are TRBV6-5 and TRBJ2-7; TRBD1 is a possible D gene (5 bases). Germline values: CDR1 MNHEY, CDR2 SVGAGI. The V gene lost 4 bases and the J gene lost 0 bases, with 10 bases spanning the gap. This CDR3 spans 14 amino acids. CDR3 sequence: CASSFKGNSYEQYF. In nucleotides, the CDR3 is TGTGCCAGCAGTTTTAAGGGGAACTCCTACGAGCAGTACTTC.

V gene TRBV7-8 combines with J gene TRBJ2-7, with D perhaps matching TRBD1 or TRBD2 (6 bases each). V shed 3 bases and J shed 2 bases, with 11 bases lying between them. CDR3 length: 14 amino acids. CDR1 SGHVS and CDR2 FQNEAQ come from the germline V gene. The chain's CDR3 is CASSFAGHPYEQYF. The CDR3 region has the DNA TGTGCCAGCAGCTTCGCGGGACACCCCTACGAGCAGTACTTC. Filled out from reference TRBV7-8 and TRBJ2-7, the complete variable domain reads GAGVSQSPRYKVAKRGQDVALRCDPISGHVSLFWYQQALGQGPEFLTYFQNEAQLDKSGLPSDRFFAERPEGSVSTLKIQRTQQEDSAVYLCASSFAGHPYEQYFGPGTRLTVT.

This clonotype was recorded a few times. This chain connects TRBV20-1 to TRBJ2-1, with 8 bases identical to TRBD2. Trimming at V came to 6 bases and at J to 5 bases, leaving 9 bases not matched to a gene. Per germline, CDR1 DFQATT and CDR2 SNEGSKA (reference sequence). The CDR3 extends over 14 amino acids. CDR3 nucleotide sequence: TGCAGTGCCTCGAGCGGGAGCGCACACAATGAGCAGTTCTTC. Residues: CSASSGSAHNEQFF.

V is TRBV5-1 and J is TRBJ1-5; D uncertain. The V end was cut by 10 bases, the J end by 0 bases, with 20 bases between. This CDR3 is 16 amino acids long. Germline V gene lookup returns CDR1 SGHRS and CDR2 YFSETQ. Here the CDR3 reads CACDPPHYYSNQPQHF. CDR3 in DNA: TGCGCCTGTGACCCACCGCACTATTATAGCAATCAGCCCCAGCATTTT.

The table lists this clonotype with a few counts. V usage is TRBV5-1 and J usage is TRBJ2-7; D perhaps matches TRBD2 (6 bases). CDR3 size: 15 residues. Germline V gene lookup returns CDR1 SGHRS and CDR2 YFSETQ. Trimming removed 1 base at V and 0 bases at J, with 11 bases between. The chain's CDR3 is CASSLWRGSSYEQYF. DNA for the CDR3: TGCGCCAGCAGCTTGTGGCGGGGATCCTCCTACGAGCAGTACTTC.

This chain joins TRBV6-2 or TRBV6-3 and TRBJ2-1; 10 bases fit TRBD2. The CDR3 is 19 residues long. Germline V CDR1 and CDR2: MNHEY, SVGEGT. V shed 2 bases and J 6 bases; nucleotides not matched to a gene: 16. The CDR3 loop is CASSYLTSQLAGKGNEQFF. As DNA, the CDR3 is TGTGCCAGCAGTTACCTAACATCCCAACTAGCGGGAAAGGGCAATGAGCAGTTCTTC.

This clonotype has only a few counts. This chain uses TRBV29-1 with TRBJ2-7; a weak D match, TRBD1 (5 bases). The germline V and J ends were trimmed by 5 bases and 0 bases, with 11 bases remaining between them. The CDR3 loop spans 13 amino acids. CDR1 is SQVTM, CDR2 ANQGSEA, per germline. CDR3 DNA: TGCAGCGTTTTGACAGAGGACTCCTACGAGCAGTACTTC. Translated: CSVLTEDSYEQYF.

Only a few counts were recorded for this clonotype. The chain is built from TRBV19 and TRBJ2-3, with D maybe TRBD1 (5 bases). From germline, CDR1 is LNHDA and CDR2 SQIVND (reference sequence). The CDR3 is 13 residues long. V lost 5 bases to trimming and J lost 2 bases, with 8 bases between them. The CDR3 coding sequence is TGTGCCAGTAGTCAACAGGCCACAGATACGCAGTATTTT. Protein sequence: CASSQQATDTQYF.

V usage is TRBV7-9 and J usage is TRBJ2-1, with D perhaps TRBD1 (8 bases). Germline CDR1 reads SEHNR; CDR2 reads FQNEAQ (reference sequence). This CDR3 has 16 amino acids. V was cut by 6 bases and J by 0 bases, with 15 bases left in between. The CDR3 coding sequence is TGTGCCAGCAGGGGTACAGGGGGGGACTCCTACAATGAGCAGTTCTTC. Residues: CASRGTGGDSYNEQFF.

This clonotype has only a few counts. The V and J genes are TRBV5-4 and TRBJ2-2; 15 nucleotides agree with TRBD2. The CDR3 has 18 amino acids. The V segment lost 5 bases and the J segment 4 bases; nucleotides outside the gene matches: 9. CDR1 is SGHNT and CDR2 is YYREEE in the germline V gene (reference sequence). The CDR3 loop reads CASSRRTSGRAVTGELFF. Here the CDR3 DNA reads TGTGCCAGCAGTCGGAGGACTAGCGGGAGGGCCGTCACCGGGGAGCTGTTTTTT.

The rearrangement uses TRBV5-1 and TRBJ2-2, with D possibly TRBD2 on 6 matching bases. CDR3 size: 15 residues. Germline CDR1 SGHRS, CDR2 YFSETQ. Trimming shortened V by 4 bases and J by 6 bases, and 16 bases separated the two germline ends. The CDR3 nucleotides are TGCGCCAGCAGCGGAAGACGGAGGGAGTCCGGGGAGCTGTTTTTT. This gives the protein CASSGRRRESGELFF.

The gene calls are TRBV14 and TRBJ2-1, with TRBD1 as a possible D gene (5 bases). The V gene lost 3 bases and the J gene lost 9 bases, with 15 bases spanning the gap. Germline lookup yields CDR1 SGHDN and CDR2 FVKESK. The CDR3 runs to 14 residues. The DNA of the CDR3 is TGTGCCAGCAGCCAGGTATTACAGGAGTCTGAGCAGTTCTTC. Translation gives CASSQVLQESEQFF.

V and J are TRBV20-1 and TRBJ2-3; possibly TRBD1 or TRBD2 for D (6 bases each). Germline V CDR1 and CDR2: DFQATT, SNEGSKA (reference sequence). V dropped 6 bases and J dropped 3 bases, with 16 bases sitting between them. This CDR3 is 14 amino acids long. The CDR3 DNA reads TGCAGTGCAGGGGGAGAGGGGGGAACAGATACGCAGTATTTT. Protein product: CSAGGEGGTDTQYF.

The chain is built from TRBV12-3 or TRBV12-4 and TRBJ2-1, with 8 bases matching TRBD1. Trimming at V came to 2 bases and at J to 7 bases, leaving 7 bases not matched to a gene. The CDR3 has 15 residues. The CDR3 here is CASSLSTGGRNEQFF. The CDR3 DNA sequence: TGTGCCAGCAGTTTAAGCACAGGGGGAAGGAATGAGCAGTTCTTC.

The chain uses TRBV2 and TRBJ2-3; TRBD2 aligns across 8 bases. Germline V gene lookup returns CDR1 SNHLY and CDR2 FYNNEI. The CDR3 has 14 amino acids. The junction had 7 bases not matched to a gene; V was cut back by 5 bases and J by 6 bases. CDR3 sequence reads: CASSSRLASDTQYF. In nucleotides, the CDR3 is TGTGCCAGCAGTTCCCGACTAGCGTCTGATACGCAGTATTTT.